What follows are 27 T cell receptor beta chains derived from one specimen sequenced in a study of blood T cell repertoires in COVID-19. Only in-frame clones appear in the TCRdb table, and some are missing; sequencing was by immunoSEQ multiplex PCR. In the table there are over 110,000 clones, around 78% of which are singletons. Sequencing used peripheral blood. All receptors come from a woman aged 55-70 years with acute or convalescent COVID-19.

This sequence joins TRBV7-9 and TRBJ1-2, with a tentative D call TRBD1 (6 bases). Per germline, CDR1 SEHNR and CDR2 FQNEAQ (reference sequence). V was clipped by 3 bases and J by 3 bases, with 17 bases between them. The CDR3 sequence is 16 residues long. CDR3 nucleotides: TGTGCCAGCAGCTTTATGTGGGAAGAGGGGGACTATGGCTACACCTTC. Its protein product is CASSFMWEEGDYGYTF.

This clone was seen just once. This chain links TRBV5-1 with TRBJ2-7, with 11 bases aligning to TRBD2. V gave up 5 bases and J gave up 3 bases; unmatched junction bases: 7. The CDR3 sequence is 15 residues long. Germline lookup yields CDR1 SGHRS and CDR2 YFSETQ. CDR3 sequence (DNA): TGCGCCAGCAGTTTCACTAGCGGGAGAAGCTACGAGCAGTACTTC. Translated: CASSFTSGRSYEQYF.

The chain recombines TRBV6-5 with TRBJ1-2; 7 bases fit TRBD1. This CDR3 region has 16 residues. Germline loops: CDR1 MNHEY, CDR2 SVGAGI. V lost 2 bases and J lost 2; bases outside the gene matches: 8. This CDR3 is CASSYIRTGGNYGYTF. The CDR3 region has the DNA TGTGCCAGCAGTTACATTAGGACAGGTGGCAACTATGGCTACACCTTC.

The chain couples TRBV29-1 to TRBJ1-5; D is undetermined. Germline CDR1 SQVTM, CDR2 ANQGSEA. The V end lost 4 bases, the J end lost 9 bases, and 13 bases lay between the germline ends. This CDR3 contains 12 residues. The CDR3 here is CSVVRRLSPQHF. CDR3 DNA: TGCAGCGTTGTTAGGAGGTTGTCGCCCCAGCATTTT.

The V gene is TRBV6-5, the J gene TRBJ1-1, with TRBD1 matching 8 bases. CDR1 MNHEY and CDR2 SVGAGI come from the germline V gene. V shed 6 bases and J 4 bases; nucleotides not matched to a gene: 4. The length of the CDR3 is 13 residues. The CDR3 is CASRDRAATEAFF. The DNA of the CDR3 is TGTGCCAGCAGGGACAGGGCGGCCACTGAAGCTTTCTTT.

V usage is TRBV27 and J usage is TRBJ2-2; 14 nucleotides line up with TRBD2. The V gene end was trimmed by 6 bases and the J gene end by 9 bases; junction bases not matched to a gene: 9. CDR3 length: 16 amino acids. In germline, CDR1 is MNHEY, CDR2 SMNVEV (reference sequence). CDR3 in amino acids: CASSAGLAGGQRELFF. In DNA, the CDR3 is TGTGCCAGCAGCGCAGGACTAGCGGGAGGTCAGAGGGAGCTGTTTTTT.

The CDR3 sequence: CAGREGSTGELFF. CDR3 bases: TGTGCCGGGCGGGAGGGGAGCACCGGGGAGCTGTTTTTT. This sequence joins TRBV28 and TRBJ2-2; 9 nucleotides align to TRBD2. V lost 11 bases to trimming and J lost 4 bases; unmatched junction nucleotides: 5. Germline V lookup: CDR1 MDHEN, CDR2 SYDVKM. The CDR3 spans 13 residues. Complete variable domain (other parts from reference TRBV28 and TRBJ2-2): DVKVTQSSRYLVKRTGEKVFLECVQDMDHENMFWYRQDPGLGLRLIYFSYDVKMKEKGDIPEGYSVSREKKERFSLILESASTNQTSMYLCAGREGSTGELFFGEGSRLTVL.

The chain employs TRBV27 and TRBJ2-7; 7 nucleotides match TRBD2. Looked up from germline, CDR1 is MNHEY and CDR2 is SMNVEV (reference sequence). After removal of 5 bases from V and 5 bases from J, the junction contained 3 bases not matched to a gene. The CDR3 consists of 12 residues. The CDR3: CASSPRGDEQYF. CDR3 DNA: TGTGCCAGCAGTCCCCGGGGGGACGAGCAGTACTTC.

The gene calls are TRBV20-1 and TRBJ2-1; 7 nucleotides align to TRBD2. The J segment lost 0 bases and the V segment lost 3 bases, leaving 2 bases of the junction unmatched. The CDR3 consists of 14 residues. CDR1 is DFQATT and CDR2 is SNEGSKA in the germline V gene (reference sequence). In DNA form, the CDR3 reads TGCAGTGCTAGTCGGGAGGCCTCCTACAATGAGCAGTTCTTC. This gives the protein CSASREASYNEQFF.

J is TRBJ2-7 and V is TRBV25-1, with D possibly being TRBD2 (5 bases). This CDR3 is built from 14 residues. CDR1 is MGHDK and CDR2 is SYGVNS in the germline V gene. V lost 5 bases to trimming and J lost 0 bases, with 11 bases between them. The CDR3 region has the DNA TGTGCCAGCAGTCGAGGGTGGAGCTCCTACGAGCAGTACTTC. It yields the protein CASSRGWSSYEQYF.

In its sample, this clone was seen a few times. The genes are TRBV20-1 and TRBJ2-1, with 8 bases aligning to TRBD2. The V segment lost 3 bases and the J segment 6 bases; nucleotides outside the gene matches: 10. Germline V gene sequence: CDR1 DFQATT, CDR2 SNEGSKA (reference sequence). The CDR3 extends over 15 amino acids. CDR3 in DNA: TGCAGTGCTAGTCCCGAGGCTAGCGGGTTCAATGAGCAGTTCTTC. It is translated as CSASPEASGFNEQFF.

About this clone itself: A read error may account for a junction end that differs from germline. The rearrangement joins TRBV12-5 to TRBJ2-2, with 9 bases matching TRBD2. The CDR3 covers 17 residues. Germline assignment: CDR1 LGHNT and CDR2 FRNRAP. The CDR3 DNA sequence: TGTGCTAGTGGTTTTGGCAGCGGGAGGTGTGGGCACCGGGGAGCTGTTTTT. It encodes CASGFGSGRCGHRGAVF.

V and J are TRBV14 and TRBJ2-3, with 7 bases that match TRBD2. The CDR3 is 13 residues long. Germline V gene lookup returns CDR1 SGHDN and CDR2 FVKESK. V trimming: 0 bases; J trimming: 8 bases; junction bases outside the gene matches: 2. The CDR3 DNA reads as TGTGCCAGCAGCCAAGATTTAGCGGGTACGCAGTATTTT. Translated: CASSQDLAGTQYF. Based on the CDR3 plus reference TRBV14 and TRBJ2-3, the full variable domain is EAGVTQFPSHSVIEKGQTVTLRCDPISGHDNLYWYRRVMGKEIKFLLHFVKESKQDESGMPNNRFLAERTGGTYSTLKVQPAELEDSGVYFCASSQDLAGTQYFGPGTRLTVL.

This clone was recorded once. The CDR3: CASSFREGPYNEQFF. The CDR3 nucleotides read TGTGCCAGCAGTTTCCGGGAGGGCCCCTACAATGAGCAGTTCTTC. V is TRBV28 and J is TRBJ2-1; TRBD2 agrees at 8 bases. Per germline, CDR1 MDHEN and CDR2 SYDVKM. V was pared by 3 bases and J by 2 bases, with 3 bases of the junction left unmatched. The CDR3 covers 15 residues.

About this clone: The same CDR3 can be traced to other DNA sequences in this sample. The J gene is TRBJ1-3, the V gene TRBV5-1; tentatively, D is TRBD1 (5 bases). The V end was cut by 0 bases, the J end by 0 bases, with 7 bases between. CDR3 length: 15 amino acids. Per germline, CDR1 SGHRS and CDR2 YFSETQ. The CDR3 spells CASSLAGGSGNTIYF. The DNA for the CDR3 is TGCGCCAGCAGCTTGGCCGGGGGCTCTGGAAACACCATATATTTT.

The chain recombines TRBV24-1 with TRBJ1-2; 8 bases fit TRBD1. The CDR3 is made up of 18 amino acids. The germline V gene encodes CDR1 KGHDR and CDR2 SFDVKD. The V gene end was trimmed by 3 bases and the J gene end by 4 bases; junction bases not matched to a gene: 15. CDR3 region: CATSDPRKNRGVGYGYTF. As DNA, the CDR3 is TGTGCCACCAGTGATCCCCGTAAGAACAGGGGGGTAGGCTATGGCTACACCTTC.

The rearrangement joins TRBV9 to TRBJ1-6, with D possibly matching TRBD1 (6 bases). The V end lost 2 bases, the J end lost 5 bases, and 8 bases lay between the germline ends. Germline-derived CDR1 and CDR2 are SGDLS and YYNGEE. The CDR3 spans 14 residues. This CDR3 reads CASSVGHDNSPLHF. CDR3 bases: TGTGCCAGCAGCGTGGGACATGATAATTCACCCCTCCACTTT.

This clone occurred a few times. The chain has TRBV7-3 and TRBJ2-7; a possible D gene is TRBD2 (6 bases). Germline V gene lookup returns CDR1 SGHTA and CDR2 FQGTGA. The CDR3 length is 15 residues. V was clipped by 1 base and J by 1 base, with 11 bases between them. The CDR3 loop is CASSLRGGASYEQYF. CDR3 coding DNA: TGTGCCAGCAGCTTAAGGGGCGGGGCTTCCTACGAGCAGTACTTC.

The rearrangement joins TRBV5-1 to TRBJ1-4; D unresolved. Trimming cost V 0 bases and J 5 bases, with 5 bases left between them. Germline V gene sequence: CDR1 SGHRS, CDR2 YFSETQ. This CDR3 contains 13 residues. In nucleotides, the CDR3 is TGCGCCAGCAGCTTGGCTCGGAATGAAAAACTGTTTTTT. It specifies CASSLARNEKLFF.

This clone was found a few times. J is TRBJ2-1 and V is TRBV25-1, with 12 bases identical to TRBD2. Germline CDR1 and CDR2: MGHDK and SYGVNS. The CDR3 length is 18 residues. Losses at the gene ends were 2 bases for V and 8 bases for J; bases not matched to a gene: 13. CDR3 region: CASSENGLAGLSRDEQFF. CDR3 DNA: TGTGCCAGCAGTGAAAATGGACTAGCGGGATTATCACGCGATGAGCAGTTCTTC.

The genes are TRBV29-1 and TRBJ2-7, with TRBD2 matching over 7 bases. CDR3 length: 16 residues. The germline CDR1 and CDR2 sequences are SQVTM and ANQGSEA. Unmatched junction bases numbered 22, after V lost 7 bases and J lost 7 bases. DNA of the CDR3: TGCAGCGCTCTCAGAGCGGGGACTCCCGCTACGCAGGAGCAGTACTTC. Protein sequence: CSALRAGTPATQEQYF.

The V call is TRBV18, the J call TRBJ2-5; D unresolved. The CDR3 runs 13 residues. The germline V and J ends were trimmed by 2 bases and 4 bases, with 8 bases remaining between them. Germline V CDR1 and CDR2: KGHSH, LQKENI. CDR3 in amino acids: CASSPNRGETQYF. CDR3 nucleotides: TGTGCCAGCTCACCAAATCGAGGAGAGACCCAGTACTTC.

The chain has TRBV30 and TRBJ1-1; TRBD1 might be the D (5 bases). Germline CDR1 reads GTSNPN; CDR2 reads SVGIG (reference sequence). This CDR3 has 17 amino acids. V gave up 3 bases and J gave up 0 bases, with 20 bases separating them. In DNA form, the CDR3 reads TGTGCCTGGAGGTCCCAAGTCGGGGGTACCTTGAACACTGAAGCTTTCTTT. It codes for CAWRSQVGGTLNTEAFF.

The V and J genes are TRBV19 and TRBJ2-7; 7 positions match TRBD2. Germline CDR1 and CDR2: LNHDA and SQIVND (reference sequence). With V trimmed by 5 bases and J by 1 base, 11 bases remained unmatched. The CDR3 is made up of 16 amino acids. The CDR3 sequence: CASSQMAGLESYEQYF. The CDR3 DNA reads as TGTGCCAGTAGTCAAATGGCCGGACTAGAATCCTACGAGCAGTACTTC.

The chain employs TRBV6-5 and TRBJ1-2; a possible D gene is TRBD1 (5 bases). CDR3 size: 15 residues. Trimming stripped 6 bases from V and 7 bases from J, with 21 bases between. Germline CDR1 is MNHEY and CDR2 is SVGAGI. Here the CDR3 DNA reads TGTGCCAGCAGCAGGATTTTTCTAGGACAAGTTGGCTACACCTTC. It yields the protein CASSRIFLGQVGYTF.

The CDR3 sequence: CASSPNRGYEQFF. The CDR3 DNA is TGTGCCAGCAGCCCCAACAGGGGATATGAGCAGTTCTTC. The chain links TRBV7-9 to TRBJ2-1, with 7 bases fitting TRBD1. Germline CDR1 is SEHNR and CDR2 is FQNEAQ (reference sequence). V lost 5 bases to trimming and J lost 8 bases; unmatched junction nucleotides: 6. The CDR3 sequence is 13 residues long.

The chain couples TRBV18 to TRBJ2-7; TRBD1 matches 7 bases. The CDR3 contains 14 residues. Germline V gives CDR1 KGHSH, CDR2 LQKENI. Germline trimming cut 1 base from V and 6 bases from J; bases unmatched to any gene: 6. The CDR3 region has the DNA TGTGCCAGCTCACCACAGGGGGCGCGAGGCGAGCAGTACTTC. This sequence encodes CASSPQGARGEQYF. Together with reference TRBV18 and TRBJ2-7, the CDR3 gives the full variable domain: NAGVMQNPRHLVRRRGQEARLRCSPMKGHSHVYWYRQLPEEGLKFMVYLQKENIIDESGMPKERFSAEFPKEGPSILRIQQVVRGDSAAYFCASSPQGARGEQYFGPGTRLTVT.